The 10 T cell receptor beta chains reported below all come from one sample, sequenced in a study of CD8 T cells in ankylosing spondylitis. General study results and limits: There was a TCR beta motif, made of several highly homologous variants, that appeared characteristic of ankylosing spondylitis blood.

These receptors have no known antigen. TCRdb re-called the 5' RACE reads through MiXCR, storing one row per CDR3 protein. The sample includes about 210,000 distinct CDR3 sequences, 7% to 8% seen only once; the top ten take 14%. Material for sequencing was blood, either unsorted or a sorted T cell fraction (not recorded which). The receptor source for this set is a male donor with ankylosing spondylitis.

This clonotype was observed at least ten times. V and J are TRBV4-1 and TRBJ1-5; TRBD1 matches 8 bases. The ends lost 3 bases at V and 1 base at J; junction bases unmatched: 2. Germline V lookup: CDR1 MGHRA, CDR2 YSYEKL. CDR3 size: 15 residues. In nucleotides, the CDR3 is TGCGCCAGCAGCCAGCACAGGGGGAGCAATCAGCCCCAGCATTTT. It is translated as CASSQHRGSNQPQHF.

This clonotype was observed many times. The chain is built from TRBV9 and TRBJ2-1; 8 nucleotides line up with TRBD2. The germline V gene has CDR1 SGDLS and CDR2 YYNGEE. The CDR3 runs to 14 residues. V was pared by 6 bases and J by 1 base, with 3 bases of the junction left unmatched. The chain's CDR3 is CASTTSVSYNEQFF. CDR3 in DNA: TGTGCCAGCACGACTAGCGTTTCCTACAATGAGCAGTTCTTC.

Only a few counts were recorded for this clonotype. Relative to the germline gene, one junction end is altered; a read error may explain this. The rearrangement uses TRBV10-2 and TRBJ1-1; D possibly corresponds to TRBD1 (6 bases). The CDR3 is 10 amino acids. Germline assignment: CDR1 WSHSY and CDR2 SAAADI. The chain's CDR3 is CASKGVGRIF. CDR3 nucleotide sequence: TGCGCCAGCAAGGGGGTAGGCAGGATCTTT.

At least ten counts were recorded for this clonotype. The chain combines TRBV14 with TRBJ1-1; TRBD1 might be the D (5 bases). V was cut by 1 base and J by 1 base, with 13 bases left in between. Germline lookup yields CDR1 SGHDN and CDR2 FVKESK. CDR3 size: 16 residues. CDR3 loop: CASSQGGEGKNTEAFF. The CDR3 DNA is TGTGCCAGCAGCCAAGGGGGGGAGGGGAAGAACACTGAAGCTTTCTTT.

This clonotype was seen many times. The CDR3 DNA sequence: TGTGCCAGCAGTAGCCGGCAGCACACTGAAGCTTTCTTT. Amino acids: CASSSRQHTEAFF. V and J are TRBV27 and TRBJ1-1; no reliable D call. This CDR3 is 13 amino acids long. CDR1 is MNHEY, CDR2 SMNVEV, per germline (reference sequence). Trimming removed 5 bases from V and 3 bases from J, with 10 bases in between.

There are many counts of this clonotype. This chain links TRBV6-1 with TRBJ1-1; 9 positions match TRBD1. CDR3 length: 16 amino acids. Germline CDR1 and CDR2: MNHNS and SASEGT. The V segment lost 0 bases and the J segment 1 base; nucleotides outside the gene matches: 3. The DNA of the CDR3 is TGTGCCAGCAGTGAAGCTCGGGACAGGGCGAACACTGAAGCTTTCTTT. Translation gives CASSEARDRANTEAFF.

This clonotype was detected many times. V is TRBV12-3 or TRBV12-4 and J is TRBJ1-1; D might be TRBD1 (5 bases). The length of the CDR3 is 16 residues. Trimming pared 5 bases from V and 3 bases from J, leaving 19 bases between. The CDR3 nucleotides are TGTGCCAGCAGTGCAGGGAAGGGTAAAGGAGACACTGAAGCTTTCTTT. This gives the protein CASSAGKGKGDTEAFF.

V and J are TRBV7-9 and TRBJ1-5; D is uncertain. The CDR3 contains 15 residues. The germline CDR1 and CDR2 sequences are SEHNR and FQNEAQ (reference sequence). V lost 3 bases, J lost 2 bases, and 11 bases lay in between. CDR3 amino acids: CASSFAGVGNQPQHF. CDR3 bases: TGTGCCAGCAGCTTTGCGGGAGTGGGCAATCAGCCCCAGCATTTT.

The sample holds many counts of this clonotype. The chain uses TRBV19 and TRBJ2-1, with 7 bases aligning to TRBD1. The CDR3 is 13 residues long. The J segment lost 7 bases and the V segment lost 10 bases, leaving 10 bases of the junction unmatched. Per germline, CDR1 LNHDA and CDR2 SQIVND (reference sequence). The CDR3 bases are TGTGCCACTGGACAGGCAGTACAAAATGAGCAGTTCTTC. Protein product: CATGQAVQNEQFF.

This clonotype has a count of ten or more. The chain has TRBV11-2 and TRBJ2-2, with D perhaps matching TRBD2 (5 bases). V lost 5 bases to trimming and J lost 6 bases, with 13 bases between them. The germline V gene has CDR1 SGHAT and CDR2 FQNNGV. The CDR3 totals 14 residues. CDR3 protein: CASSKSYGAGELFF. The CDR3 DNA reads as TGTGCCAGCAGCAAGTCGTACGGGGCCGGGGAGCTGTTTTTT.